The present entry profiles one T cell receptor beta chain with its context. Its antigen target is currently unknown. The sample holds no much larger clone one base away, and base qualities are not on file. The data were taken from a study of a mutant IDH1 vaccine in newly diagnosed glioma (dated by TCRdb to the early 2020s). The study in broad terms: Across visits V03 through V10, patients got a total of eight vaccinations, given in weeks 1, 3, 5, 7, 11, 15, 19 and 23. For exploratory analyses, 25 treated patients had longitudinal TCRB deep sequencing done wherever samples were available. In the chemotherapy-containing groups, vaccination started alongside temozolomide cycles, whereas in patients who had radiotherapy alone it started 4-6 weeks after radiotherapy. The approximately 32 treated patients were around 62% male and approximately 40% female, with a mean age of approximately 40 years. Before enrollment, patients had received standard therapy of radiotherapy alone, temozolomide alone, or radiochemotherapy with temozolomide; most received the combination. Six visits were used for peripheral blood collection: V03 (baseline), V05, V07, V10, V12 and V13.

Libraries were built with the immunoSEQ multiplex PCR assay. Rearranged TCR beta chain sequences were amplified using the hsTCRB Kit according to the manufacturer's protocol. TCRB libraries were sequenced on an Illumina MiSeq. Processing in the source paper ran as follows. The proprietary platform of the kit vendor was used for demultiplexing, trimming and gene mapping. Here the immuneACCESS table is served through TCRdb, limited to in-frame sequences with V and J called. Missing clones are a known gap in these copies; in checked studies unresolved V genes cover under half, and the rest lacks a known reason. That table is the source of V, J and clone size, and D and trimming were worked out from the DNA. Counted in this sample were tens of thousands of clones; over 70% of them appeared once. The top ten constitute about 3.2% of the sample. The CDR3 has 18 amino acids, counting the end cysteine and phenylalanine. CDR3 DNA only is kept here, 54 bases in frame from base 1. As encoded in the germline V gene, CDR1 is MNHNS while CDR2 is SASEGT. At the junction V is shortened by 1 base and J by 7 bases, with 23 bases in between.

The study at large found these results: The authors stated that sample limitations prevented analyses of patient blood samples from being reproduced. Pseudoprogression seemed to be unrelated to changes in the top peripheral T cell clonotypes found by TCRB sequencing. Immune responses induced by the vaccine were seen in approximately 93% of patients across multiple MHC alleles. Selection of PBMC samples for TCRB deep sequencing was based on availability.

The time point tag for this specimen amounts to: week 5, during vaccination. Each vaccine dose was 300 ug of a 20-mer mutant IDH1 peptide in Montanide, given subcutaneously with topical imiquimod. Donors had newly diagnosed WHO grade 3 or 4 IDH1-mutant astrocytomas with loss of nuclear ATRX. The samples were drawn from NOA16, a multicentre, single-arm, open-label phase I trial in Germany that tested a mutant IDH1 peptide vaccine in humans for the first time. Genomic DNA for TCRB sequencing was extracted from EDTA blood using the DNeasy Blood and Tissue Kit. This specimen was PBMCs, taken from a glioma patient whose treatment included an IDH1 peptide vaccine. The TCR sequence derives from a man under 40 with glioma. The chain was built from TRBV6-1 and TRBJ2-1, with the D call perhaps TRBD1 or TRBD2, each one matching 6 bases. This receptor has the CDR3 CASSEGSVGGLPLNEQFF. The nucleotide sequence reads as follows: TGTGCCAGCAGTGAAGGATCCGTTGGGGGGCTCCCCTTGAATGAGCAGTTCTTC.